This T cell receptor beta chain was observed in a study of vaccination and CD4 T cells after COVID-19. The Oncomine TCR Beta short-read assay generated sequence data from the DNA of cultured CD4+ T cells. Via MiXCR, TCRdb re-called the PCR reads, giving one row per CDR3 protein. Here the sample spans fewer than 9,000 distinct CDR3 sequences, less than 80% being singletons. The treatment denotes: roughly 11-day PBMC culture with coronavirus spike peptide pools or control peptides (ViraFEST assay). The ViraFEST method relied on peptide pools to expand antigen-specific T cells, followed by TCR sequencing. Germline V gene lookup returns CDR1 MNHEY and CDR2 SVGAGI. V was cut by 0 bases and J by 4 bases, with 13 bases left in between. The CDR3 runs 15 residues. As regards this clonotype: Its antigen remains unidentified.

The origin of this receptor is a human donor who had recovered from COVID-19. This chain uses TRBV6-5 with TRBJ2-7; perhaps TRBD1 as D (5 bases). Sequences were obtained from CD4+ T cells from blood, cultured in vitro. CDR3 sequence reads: CASSYSKWGSYEQYF. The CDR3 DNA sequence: TGTGCCAGCAGTTACTCGAAATGGGGCTCATACGAGCAGTACTTC.